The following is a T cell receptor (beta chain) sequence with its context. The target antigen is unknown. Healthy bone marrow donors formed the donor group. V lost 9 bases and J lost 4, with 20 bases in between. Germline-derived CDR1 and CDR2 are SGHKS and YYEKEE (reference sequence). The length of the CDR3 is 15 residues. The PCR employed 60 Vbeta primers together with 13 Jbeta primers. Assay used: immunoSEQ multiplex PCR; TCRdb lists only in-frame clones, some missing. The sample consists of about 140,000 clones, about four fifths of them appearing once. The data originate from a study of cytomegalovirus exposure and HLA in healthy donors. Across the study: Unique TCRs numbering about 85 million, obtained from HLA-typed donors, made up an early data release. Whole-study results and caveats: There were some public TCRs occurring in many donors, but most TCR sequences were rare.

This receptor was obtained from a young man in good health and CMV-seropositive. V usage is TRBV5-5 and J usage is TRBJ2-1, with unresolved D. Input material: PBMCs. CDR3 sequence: CATTPPETAYNEQFF. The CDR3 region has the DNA TGTGCCACTACCCCTCCGGAAACAGCTTACAATGAGCAGTTCTTC.